In this sample, the clone carrying this T cell receptor (beta chain) turned up a few times. The antigen is unknown. MiXCR, run by TCRdb on the 5' RACE reads, gives a single entry per CDR3 protein. The sample lists 500,000 to 700,000 distinct CDR3 sequences; roughly a fifth were seen once. These data are taken from a study of T cells after yellow fever vaccination. General study findings and limits: Clonotypes found in both CD4 and CD8 compartments made up a small share. The booster saw the reappearance of most primary-vaccination clones (around 95% CD4, about 85% CD8).

J gave up 3 bases and V 3 bases, and 8 bases lay outside the gene matches. The CDR3 extends over 15 amino acids. The germline V gene has CDR1 MDHEN and CDR2 SYDVKM. The sequence was obtained from a man between 25 and 39 years old who received the YFV17D yellow fever vaccine. The starting material was PBMCs, obtained 15 days after the yellow fever booster vaccination. The rearrangement uses TRBV28 and TRBJ2-7, with TRBD1 identical over 7 bases. The CDR3, as DNA: TGTGCCAGCAGTTTTCCAGGACAGGACCACTACGAGCAGTACTTC. Its translation is CASSFPGQDHYEQYF.